These 15 T cell receptor delta chains were sequenced from one sample in a study of gamma-delta chains in newborns, infants, children. TCRdb re-called clones from the reads using CATT. Among 5,000 or so delta-chain clones listed, approximately 3.3% were seen once. Material: blood. The origin of the receptors is a child who was a newborn, infant or young child, either healthy, febrile or measles-vaccinated (not recorded which).

This chain connects TRDV2 to TRDJ3; 10 bases are a match to TRDD3. The length of the CDR3 is 20 residues. The V gene's germline CDR1 is GEAIGNYY and CDR2 EKD. After removal of 3 bases from V and 0 bases from J, the junction contained 10 bases not matched to a gene. CDR3 in DNA: TGTGCCTGTGACGTAGTGGTGGGGGATACAAGCTCCTGGGACACCCGACAGATGTTTTTC. Its protein is CACDVVVGDTSSWDTRQMFF.

Relative to its sample, this clone is medium-sized (0.01 to 0.1%). The genes are TRDV2 and TRDJ3; no clear D. Germline CDR1 reads GEAIGNYY; CDR2 reads EKD. With 0 bases removed from V and 1 base from J, the gap between germline ends came to 9 bases. This CDR3 comprises 17 residues. The CDR3 bases are TGTGCCTGTGACACCGCGGACGGGTCCTGGGACACCCGACAGATGTTTTTC. Translating gives CACDTADGSWDTRQMFF.

This clone counts as medium-sized (0.01 to 0.1%). The same CDR3 arises from other DNA sequences in this sample as well. The V gene is TRDV2, the J gene TRDJ2, with 10 nucleotides matching TRDD3. CDR1 GEAIGNYY and CDR2 EKD come from the germline V gene. CDR3 length: 14 amino acids. Trimming cost V 4 bases and J 5 bases; bases outside gene matches: 3. This CDR3 is CACDVLGDTAQLFF. The DNA for the CDR3 is TGTGCCTGTGATGTACTGGGGGATACAGCACAACTCTTCTTT.

The table lists this clone with a few counts. J is TRDJ3 and V is TRDV2, with TRDD3 as a possible D gene (6 bases). Per germline, CDR1 GEAIGNYY and CDR2 EKD. The ends were cut back, 2 bases at V and 0 bases at J, with 13 bases in the middle. CDR3 size: 18 residues. The CDR3 region has the DNA TGTGCCTGTGACAAGCTGACTGGGCACTCCTGGGACACCCGACAGATGTTTTTC. Its translation: CACDKLTGHSWDTRQMFF.

The chain is built from TRDV3 and TRDJ1, with TRDD3 matching 13 bases. The CDR3 consists of 20 residues. Germline CDR1 reads TVYSNPD; CDR2 reads GDNSRS (reference sequence). The V segment lost 5 bases and the J segment 0 bases; nucleotides outside the gene matches: 21. The CDR3 DNA reads as TGTGCCCTCCTCTTTTCCTACGAGGAACTGGGGGATACGTACACCGATAAACTCATCTTT. Its translation: CALLFSYEELGDTYTDKLIF. Based on the CDR3 plus reference TRDV3 and TRDJ1, the full variable domain is CDKVTQSSPDQTVASGSEVVLLCTYDTVYSNPDLFWYRIRPDYSFQFVFYGDNSRSEGADFTQGRFSVKHILTQKAFHLVISPVRTEDSATYYCALLFSYEELGDTYTDKLIFGKGTRVTVEP.

As concerns this clone: A read error may explain this, as a much larger clone is one base away. V is TRDV2 and J is TRDJ3; D is ambiguous. The CDR3 sequence is 17 residues long. V lost 1 base and J 0 bases, leaving 9 bases between the germline ends. Germline CDR1 and CDR2: GEAIGNYY and EKD. CDR3 in DNA: TGTGCCTGTGACACTGGGAGATACTCCTGGGACACCCGACAGATGTTTTTC. The encoded protein is CACDTGRYSWDTRQMFF.

This clone appeared a few times. This rearrangement joins TRDV2 to TRDJ3; maybe TRDD3 (6 bases). The V end lost 0 bases, the J end lost 0 bases, and 17 bases lay between the germline ends. This CDR3 region has 20 residues. Germline CDR1 is GEAIGNYY and CDR2 is EKD. For the CDR3, the DNA is TGTGCCTGTGACACCGGAGGTCTGGGGAGGAGCTCCTGGGACACCCGACAGATGTTTTTC. Amino acids: CACDTGGLGRSSWDTRQMFF.

This sequence joins TRDV2 and TRDJ1; 13 bases map to TRDD3. Since TCRdb gives no J gene, matching the DNA to germline was used here to assign it. J was trimmed by 1 base and V by 4 bases; bases with no gene match: 11. Germline CDR1 and CDR2: GEAIGNYY and EKD. CDR3 length equals 18 residues. The CDR3 loop is CACESLGTGGYVTDKLIF. The CDR3 DNA reads as TGTGCCTGTGAGTCCCTCGGTACTGGGGGATACGTCACCGATAAACTCATCTTT.

Note on this clone: Possible read error: a much larger clone is one base away. This chain uses TRDV2 with TRDJ3; 13 nucleotides line up with TRDD3. The length of the CDR3 is 21 residues. The germline CDR1 and CDR2 sequences are GEAIGNYY and EKD. The chain's CDR3 is CACDTVLGDTRSSWDTQQMFF. The CDR3 bases are TGTGCCTGTGACACCGTACTGGGGGATACGCGCAGCTCCTGGGACACCCAACAGATGTTTTTC.

This clone was detected only a few times. V gene TRDV1 combines with J gene TRDJ2; 8 nucleotides line up with TRDD3. The junction had 20 bases not matched to a gene; V was cut back by 3 bases and J by 2 bases. CDR3 length: 21 amino acids. Germline loops: CDR1 TSWWSYY, CDR2 QGS. The CDR3 loop is CALGDHSTRTGGSPLTAQLFF. In DNA, the CDR3 is TGTGCTCTTGGGGACCACTCCACCCGTACTGGGGGCTCTCCCTTGACAGCACAACTCTTCTTT.

Notes on this clone: A much larger clone differs from this one at a single base, so this may be a read error. The rearrangement links TRDV2 to TRDJ1; 11 bases align to TRDD3. After removal of 3 bases from V and 0 bases from J, the junction contained 5 bases not matched to a gene. Germline CDR1 GEAIGNYY, CDR2 EKD. The CDR3 sequence is 16 residues long. CDR3 coding DNA: TGTGCCTGTGACGTACTGGGGGATAAGTACACCGATAAACTCATCTTT. It is translated as CACDVLGDKYTDKLIF.

This clone showed up just a few times. One end of the junction varies from germline; a read error may be responsible. CDR3 loop: CARDALLGDFSLTAQLFF. The DNA of the CDR3 is TGTGCCCGTGACGCCTTACTGGGGGATTTCTCTTTGACAGCACAACTCTTCTTT. This chain uses TRDV2 with TRDJ2; TRDD3 matches at 10 bases. Germline assignment: CDR1 GEAIGNYY and CDR2 EKD. This CDR3 has 18 amino acids.

DNA of the CDR3: TGTGCCTTTCTACCTTCCTACTGGGGGATACGCGATAAACTCATCTTT. Translated: CAFLPSYWGIRDKLIF. The V call is TRDV3, the J call TRDJ1; 13 positions agree with TRDD3. The CDR3 is 16 amino acids. Germline trimming cut 2 bases from V and 4 bases from J; bases unmatched to any gene: 10. Germline CDR1 is TVYSNPD and CDR2 is GDNSRS (reference sequence).

This clone has only a few counts. The chain employs TRDV1 and TRDJ1; D might be TRDD3 (6 bases). Germline loops: CDR1 TSWWSYY, CDR2 QGS. The CDR3 runs to 18 residues. Trimming shortened V by 2 bases and J by 0 bases, and 19 bases separated the two germline ends. The CDR3 sequence: CALGEFCVYVGDTDKLIF. CDR3 DNA sequence: TGTGCTCTTGGGGAATTCTGTGTGTATGTGGGGGACACCGATAAACTCATCTTT.

Concerning this clone: Other nucleotide sequences from this sample produce the same CDR3. This rearrangement joins TRDV2 to TRDJ3, with 8 bases identical to TRDD3. The CDR3 has 18 residues. With V trimmed by 0 bases and J by 0 bases, 3 bases remained unmatched. CDR1 and CDR2 from the germline V gene are GEAIGNYY and EKD. CDR3 protein: CACDTAGGLSWDTRQMFF. As DNA, the CDR3 is TGTGCCTGTGACACCGCTGGGGGACTCTCCTGGGACACCCGACAGATGTTTTTC.